This passage covers 24 T cell receptor beta chains from one sample sequenced in a study of human T cells and chemical hapten exposure. TCRdb itself ran the RACE reads through MiXCR, one entry per CDR3 protein. The sample lists about 120,000 distinct CDR3 sequences; around 11% were seen once. Time point of the sample: patch test 3, about 24 weeks after DPC sensitization. Treatment defined: therapeutic diphenylcyclopropenone sensitization with weekly scalp DPC. The sample consisted of whole blood, taken in connection with sensitization to the hapten diphenylcyclopropenone (DPC). These TCRs come from a woman between 45 and 65 years old with alopecia areata. Some clones in this sample may be carry-over from other donors' samples.

The V and J genes are TRBV7-2 and TRBJ2-7; D may be TRBD2 (6 bases). The CDR3 covers 15 residues. The germline V and J ends were trimmed by 1 base and 5 bases, with 15 bases remaining between them. Germline CDR1 SGHTA, CDR2 FQGNSA. CDR3 sequence reads: CASSLVEGNINEQYF. CDR3 DNA: TGTGCCAGCAGCTTAGTGGAGGGGAATATCAACGAGCAGTACTTC. The full variable domain, with the rest looked up from reference TRBV7-2 and TRBJ2-7, is GAGVSQSPSNKVTEKGKDVELRCDPISGHTALYWYRQSLGQGLEFLIYFQGNSAPDKSGLPSDRFSAERTGGSVSTLTIQRTQQEDSAVYLCASSLVEGNINEQYFGPGTRLTVT.

The chain carries TRBV4-3 and TRBJ1-1; no definite D call. V shed 1 base and J shed 1 base, with 10 bases lying between them. The CDR3 is made up of 15 amino acids. Per the germline V gene, CDR1 is LGHNA and CDR2 is YSLEER. CDR3 sequence (DNA): TGCGCCAGCAGCCAAGCTGAAGGGCGGAACACTGAAGCTTTCTTT. This translates into CASSQAEGRNTEAFF.

V and J are TRBV5-6 and TRBJ2-7; D gene ambiguous. Trimming removed 3 bases from V and 1 base from J, with 8 bases in between. In germline, CDR1 is SGHDT, CDR2 YYEEEE. The CDR3 totals 13 residues. DNA of the CDR3: TGTGCCAGCAGCTGGTCCGATTCCTACGAGCAGTACTTC. Protein product: CASSWSDSYEQYF.

This clonotype was detected only a few times. The junction does not match germline at one end; this may be a read error. The V gene is TRBV29-1, the J gene TRBJ2-1; 9 bases are a match to TRBD1. Germline CDR1 and CDR2: SQVTM and ANQGSEA. The CDR3 consists of 14 residues. CDR3 bases: TGCAGCGCCCACGACAGGGGGTCCTCCAATGAGCAGTTCTTC. Translation gives CSAHDRGSSNEQFF.

V gene TRBV2 combines with J gene TRBJ1-4; D might be TRBD1 (5 bases). In germline, CDR1 is SNHLY, CDR2 FYNNEI. The CDR3 covers 14 residues. The V end lost 6 bases, the J end lost 3 bases, and 11 bases lay between the germline ends. CDR3 bases: TGTGCCAGCAGCGGGAGACAGTCTAATGAAAAACTGTTTTTT. Residues: CASSGRQSNEKLFF.

This rearrangement joins TRBV6-5 to TRBJ2-5; 9 bases line up with TRBD1. After removal of 5 bases from V and 1 base from J, the junction contained 5 bases not matched to a gene. This CDR3 spans 15 amino acids. Germline CDR1 is MNHEY and CDR2 is SVGAGI. The CDR3 reads CASSKRTGVQETQYF. The DNA for the CDR3 is TGTGCCAGCAGTAAGAGGACAGGGGTCCAAGAGACCCAGTACTTC.

This clonotype was counted a few times. The genes are TRBV27 and TRBJ2-7; D gene ambiguous. The CDR3 loop spans 13 amino acids. V lost 2 bases and J 2 bases, leaving 7 bases between the germline ends. CDR1 and CDR2 (germline): MNHEY, SMNVEV (reference sequence). The CDR3: CASSLGRAYEQYF. The DNA of the CDR3 is TGTGCCAGCAGTTTAGGAAGGGCCTACGAGCAGTACTTC.

The genes are TRBV3-1 and TRBJ2-2; D is unresolved. The germline V gene has CDR1 LGHDT and CDR2 YNNKEL (reference sequence). CDR3 length: 12 amino acids. V dropped 2 bases and J dropped 6 bases, with 4 bases sitting between them. The CDR3 loop is CASSQNPGELFF. CDR3 DNA: TGTGCCAGCAGCCAAAATCCCGGGGAGCTGTTTTTT.

The gene calls are TRBV7-2 and TRBJ2-1; a possible D gene is TRBD2 (6 bases). The CDR3 has 14 residues. V lost 6 bases and J 5 bases, leaving 14 bases between the germline ends. Per germline, CDR1 SGHTA and CDR2 FQGNSA. CDR3 in amino acids: CASSWLLADNEQFF. Here the CDR3 DNA reads TGTGCCAGCAGTTGGTTACTAGCCGACAATGAGCAGTTCTTC.

This clonotype appeared a few times. The chain couples TRBV6-5 to TRBJ2-1; 9 nucleotides line up with TRBD2. Losses at the gene ends were 5 bases for V and 9 bases for J; bases not matched to a gene: 14. This CDR3 spans 16 amino acids. Germline values: CDR1 MNHEY, CDR2 SVGAGI. The chain's CDR3 is CASSPLVAGESVEQFF. The CDR3 DNA reads TGTGCCAGCAGTCCCTTAGTAGCGGGAGAATCGGTTGAGCAGTTCTTC.

This clonotype was counted a few times. V usage is TRBV6-5 and J usage is TRBJ1-1, with D unresolved. The V gene lost 2 bases and the J gene lost 7 bases, with 5 bases spanning the gap. CDR3 length: 11 residues. Germline loops: CDR1 MNHEY, CDR2 SVGAGI. The CDR3 nucleotides read TGTGCCAGCAGTTACGCAGGTGAAGCTTTCTTT. It encodes CASSYAGEAFF.

V usage is TRBV6-2 or TRBV6-3 and J usage is TRBJ2-7; possible D gene TRBD1, 6 bases. CDR1 and CDR2 (germline): MNHEY, SVGEGT. V dropped 2 bases and J dropped 2 bases, with 10 bases sitting between them. There are 14 residues in the CDR3. CDR3 amino acids: CASSYLQGTYEQYF. CDR3 nucleotide sequence: TGTGCCAGCAGTTACCTCCAGGGGACCTACGAGCAGTACTTC.

Many counts were recorded for this clonotype. The rearrangement links TRBV7-3 to TRBJ2-2; 7 nucleotides line up with TRBD1. The V gene end was trimmed by 5 bases and the J gene end by 3 bases; junction bases not matched to a gene: 6. CDR1 is SGHTA, CDR2 FQGTGA, per germline. CDR3 size: 15 residues. The CDR3 region is CASSLADRDTGELFF. As DNA, the CDR3 is TGTGCCAGCAGCCTGGCTGACAGGGACACCGGGGAGCTGTTTTTT.

The chain has TRBV11-2 and TRBJ2-3; D might be TRBD2 (7 bases). Per the germline V gene, CDR1 is SGHAT and CDR2 is FQNNGV. The CDR3 has 18 amino acids. V shed 5 bases and J shed 3 bases, with 24 bases lying between them. The CDR3 bases are TGTGCCAGCAGCATTAGACGGGTCACGGGGGGCGGGACAGATACGCAGTATTTT. It specifies CASSIRRVTGGGTDTQYF.

This clonotype showed up just a few times. The rearrangement links TRBV29-1 to TRBJ2-1; the D gene is possibly TRBD2 (6 bases). There are 12 residues in the CDR3. Between the trimmed V and J ends, which lost 4 bases and 7 bases, there was a span of 11 bases. In germline, CDR1 is SQVTM, CDR2 ANQGSEA. The CDR3, as DNA: TGCAGCGTTGGAGAGGGGAGGAATGAGCAGTTCTTC. Translated, it gives CSVGEGRNEQFF.

This clonotype has more than one count but fewer than ten. The chain carries TRBV12-3 or TRBV12-4 and TRBJ2-7, with D possibly TRBD2 on 6 matching bases. The CDR3 consists of 13 residues. V gave up 3 bases and J gave up 3 bases, with 9 bases separating them. CDR3 in DNA: TGTGCCAGCAGTTTCGGAGGGGTCTACGAGCAGTACTTC. It encodes CASSFGGVYEQYF.

This clonotype was detected only a few times. The chain employs TRBV29-1 and TRBJ2-7, with D possibly matching TRBD1 (6 bases). Germline CDR1 is SQVTM and CDR2 is ANQGSEA. The V and J ends lost 5 bases and 1 base respectively, with 12 bases between them. The CDR3 has 13 amino acids. Written as DNA, the CDR3 is TGCAGCGTTAACTTACAGGGATCCTACGAGCAGTACTTC. This translates into CSVNLQGSYEQYF.

The chain employs TRBV2 and TRBJ2-2, with 11 positions matching TRBD2. Unmatched junction bases numbered 0, after V lost 5 bases and J lost 1 base. The CDR3 loop spans 15 amino acids. The germline V gene encodes CDR1 SNHLY and CDR2 FYNNEI. Written as DNA, the CDR3 is TGTGCCAGCAGTCTAGCGGGGGGGAACACCGGGGAGCTGTTTTTT. Its translation is CASSLAGGNTGELFF.

This chain joins TRBV27 and TRBJ2-5; D may be TRBD1 (6 bases). The germline CDR1 and CDR2 sequences are MNHEY and SMNVEV (reference sequence). The CDR3 has 14 residues. V gave up 6 bases and J gave up 2 bases, with 13 bases separating them. The CDR3, as DNA: TGTGCCAGCAGCCGACAGGCTTCACAAGAGACCCAGTACTTC. It codes for CASSRQASQETQYF.

This clonotype was seen many times. V usage is TRBV11-2 and J usage is TRBJ2-7; D is possibly TRBD1 (5 bases). Germline V lookup: CDR1 SGHAT, CDR2 FQNNGV. The CDR3 sequence is 13 residues long. The V end was cut by 5 bases, the J end by 4 bases, with 12 bases between. CDR3: CASSRGAPYEQYF. DNA of the CDR3: TGTGCCAGCAGCCGTGGGGCACCTTACGAGCAGTACTTC.

This clonotype was detected many times. The CDR3 sequence: CASSPGGLAGYYEQYF. CDR3 coding DNA: TGTGCCAGCAGTCCAGGGGGACTAGCGGGATATTACGAGCAGTACTTC. The chain employs TRBV12-3 or TRBV12-4 and TRBJ2-7; TRBD2 aligns across 13 bases. Trimming took 5 bases from V and 4 from J; bases not matched to a gene: 8. This CDR3 contains 16 residues.

J is TRBJ2-1 and V is TRBV6-2 or TRBV6-3, with 9 bases fitting TRBD2. CDR1 MNHEY and CDR2 SVGEGT come from the germline V gene. The CDR3 is 19 amino acids. J lost 0 bases, V lost 2 bases, and 11 bases had no gene match. DNA for the CDR3: TGTGCCAGCAGTTACACCCTGGGTAGCGGGGGCCTCTCCTACAATGAGCAGTTCTTC. This encodes CASSYTLGSGGLSYNEQFF.

This clonotype was seen many times. The CDR3 coding sequence is TGTGCCAGCTCCTCAGGGAACGAGCAGTACTTC. Amino acids: CASSSGNEQYF. This sequence joins TRBV28 and TRBJ2-7, with a tentative D call TRBD1 (5 bases). Germline V CDR1 and CDR2: MDHEN, SYDVKM. This CDR3 is 11 amino acids long. Trimming cost V 8 bases and J 5 bases, with 10 bases left between them.

The sample holds a few counts of this clonotype. The genes are TRBV20-1 and TRBJ2-2; D not certain. The CDR3 covers 12 residues. Between the trimmed V and J ends, which lost 3 bases and 5 bases, there was a span of 7 bases. The germline CDR1 and CDR2 sequences are DFQATT and SNEGSKA (reference sequence). The CDR3 bases are TGCAGTGCTAGTCAGGTGACCGGGGAGCTGTTTTTT. Its protein is CSASQVTGELFF.